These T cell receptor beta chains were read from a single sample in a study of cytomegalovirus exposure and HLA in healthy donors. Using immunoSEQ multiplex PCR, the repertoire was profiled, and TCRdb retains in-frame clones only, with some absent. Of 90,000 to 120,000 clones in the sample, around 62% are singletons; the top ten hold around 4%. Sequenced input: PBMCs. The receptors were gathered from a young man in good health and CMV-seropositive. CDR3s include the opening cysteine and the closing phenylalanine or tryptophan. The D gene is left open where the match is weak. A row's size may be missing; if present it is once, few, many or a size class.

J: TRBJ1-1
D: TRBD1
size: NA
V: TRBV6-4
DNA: TGTGCCAGCAGTGCCCTAGGACAGGGAGAAGCTTTCTTT
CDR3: CASSALGQGEAFF

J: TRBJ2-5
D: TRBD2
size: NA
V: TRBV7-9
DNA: TGTGCCAGCAGTACAGGAAGACTAGCGGGGGGGCGGGAGACCCAGTACTTC
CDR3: CASSTGRLAGGRETQYF

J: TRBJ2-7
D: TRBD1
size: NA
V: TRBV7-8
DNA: TGTGCCAGCAGCTCGACCGGGACAGACTCCTACGAGCAGTACTTC
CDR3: CASSSTGTDSYEQYF

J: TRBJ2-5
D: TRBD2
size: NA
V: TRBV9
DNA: TGTGCCAGCAGCGTAGGTCTAGCGGGGTACCAAGAGACCCAGTACTTC
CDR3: CASSVGLAGYQETQYF

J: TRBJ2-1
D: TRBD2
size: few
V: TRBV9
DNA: TGTGCCAGCAGCGCCTCGGGGGGGCCGGGTGAGTTAAAGTTCTTC
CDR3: CASSASGGPGELKFF

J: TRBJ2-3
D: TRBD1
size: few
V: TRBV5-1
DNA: TGCGCCAGCAGCTTGGAGATTATCCCGGGACAGGGCACAGATACGCAGTATTTT
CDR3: CASSLEIIPGQGTDTQYF

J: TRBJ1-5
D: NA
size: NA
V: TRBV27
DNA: TGTGCCAGCAGCCCGCAGGGTCTTGGCAATCAGCCCCAGCATTTT
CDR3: CASSPQGLGNQPQHF

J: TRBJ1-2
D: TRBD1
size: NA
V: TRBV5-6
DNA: TGTGCCAGCAGTTCTCAACAGGGGATTAAGACCTTC
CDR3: CASSSQQGIKTF

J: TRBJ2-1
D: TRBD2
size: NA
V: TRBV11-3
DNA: TGTGCCAGCAGGCGGACTAGCGGCAGCAATGAGCAGTTCTTC
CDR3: CASRRTSGSNEQFF

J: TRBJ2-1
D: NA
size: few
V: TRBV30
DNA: TGTGCCTGGAGTGTGGGGCCCAATGAGCAGTTCTTC
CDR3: CAWSVGPNEQFF

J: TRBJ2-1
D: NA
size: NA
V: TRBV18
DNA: TGTGCCAGCTCGACAGCGAACTCCTACAATGAGCAGTTCTTC
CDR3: CASSTANSYNEQFF

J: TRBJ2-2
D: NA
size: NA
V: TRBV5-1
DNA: TGCGCCAGCAGCTTGGATCCTTCCGGGGAGCTGTTTTTT
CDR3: CASSLDPSGELFF